The text below deals with one T cell receptor (beta chain). These data are taken from a study of blood T cell repertoires in COVID-19. Measured with immunoSEQ multiplex PCR; TCRdb has only the in-frame clones, and not every one. Of 200,000 to 300,000 clones listed, around 86% are singletons. Per germline, CDR1 MGHDK and CDR2 SYGVNS. This CDR3 region has 16 residues. V lost 3 bases, J lost 3 bases, and 7 bases stayed unmatched. The sequencing input was peripheral blood. This clonotype originated in a man aged 25 to 40 who had recovered from COVID-19. The chain links TRBV25-1 to TRBJ2-5; TRBD1 aligns across 10 bases. In DNA, the CDR3 is TGTGCCAGCAGTGATACTGCCGGGACAGGGGAAGAGACCCAGTACTTC. The encoded protein is CASSDTAGTGEETQYF.